These 13 T cell receptor beta chains came from one sample sequenced in a study of OX40 agonist ivuxolimab in advanced cancers. Sequencing used immunoSEQ multiplex PCR; TCRdb keeps in-frame clones, though not all of them. Among under 85,000 clones, roughly 90% were seen once, and the ten largest hold about 0.7%. The material was CD4+ or CD8+ T cells sorted from blood, obtained in a trial of the OX40 agonist ivuxolimab. Source of these receptors: an adult with an advanced solid tumor such as melanoma, head and neck, liver or kidney cancer.

The chain joins TRBV11-3 to TRBJ2-7, with a tentative D call TRBD1 (5 bases). Per germline, CDR1 SGHNT and CDR2 YENEEA. V was pared by 5 bases and J by 4 bases, with 9 bases between. The CDR3 has 12 amino acids. The CDR3 DNA is TGTGCCAGCAGCCGCACAGGATACGAGCAGTACTTC. Translation: CASSRTGYEQYF.

This rearrangement joins TRBV6-4 to TRBJ2-3, with TRBD2 matching over 8 bases. After removal of 4 bases from V and 7 bases from J, the junction contained 10 bases not matched to a gene. This CDR3 has 15 residues. Germline V gene lookup returns CDR1 MRHNA and CDR2 SNTAGT. This chain's CDR3 is CASSAISGRGYTQYF. The CDR3 coding sequence is TGTGCCAGCAGTGCCATAAGCGGGAGAGGATATACGCAGTATTTT.

J is TRBJ2-1 and V is TRBV2, with D tentatively TRBD2 (5 bases). This CDR3 region has 16 residues. The ends were cut back, 2 bases at V and 2 bases at J, with 13 bases in the middle. The germline gives CDR1 SNHLY, CDR2 FYNNEI. CDR3 in DNA: TGTGCCAGCAGTGAACTTTTGGAGGCCGCCTACAATGAGCAGTTCTTC. Protein product: CASSELLEAAYNEQFF. The full variable domain, its missing parts supplied by reference TRBV2 and TRBJ2-1, is EPEVTQTPSHQVTQMGQEVILRCVPISNHLYFYWYRQILGQKVEFLVSFYNNEISEKSEIFDDQFSVERPDGSNFTLKIRSTKLEDSAMYFCASSELLEAAYNEQFFGPGTRLTVL.

The chain couples TRBV19 to TRBJ1-4; no firm D call. CDR1 is LNHDA, CDR2 SQIVND, per germline (reference sequence). The V gene lost 7 bases and the J gene lost 0 bases, with 9 bases spanning the gap. This CDR3 is built from 14 residues. The CDR3 DNA follows: TGTGCCAGTATGGGGATGGCAACTAATGAAAAACTGTTTTTT. Amino acid sequence: CASMGMATNEKLFF.

In the case of this clone: Different DNA sequences within this sample yield the same CDR3. V and J are TRBV19 and TRBJ1-3; D remains ambiguous. Germline V CDR1 and CDR2: LNHDA, SQIVND (reference sequence). The CDR3 loop spans 12 amino acids. Deletions cut 6 bases from V and 4 bases from J, with 7 bases between. The CDR3 nucleotides read TGTGCCAGTAGCCCTTCGGGAAACACCATATATTTT. Translation: CASSPSGNTIYF. Drawing the rest from reference TRBV19 and TRBJ1-3, the complete variable domain is DGGITQSPKYLFRKEGQNVTLSCEQNLNHDAMYWYRQDPGQGLRLIYYSQIVNDFQKGDIAEGYSVSREKKESFPLTVTSAQKNPTAFYLCASSPSGNTIYFGEGSWLTVV.

This chain uses TRBV7-2 with TRBJ2-1; 10 nucleotides match TRBD1. The germline V gene encodes CDR1 SGHTA and CDR2 FQGNSA. V gave up 4 bases and J gave up 4 bases; unmatched junction bases: 4. This CDR3 region has 15 residues. The CDR3 DNA is TGTGCCAGCAGCTCCGGGACAGGGGCTTACAATGAGCAGTTCTTC. Translating it yields CASSSGTGAYNEQFF.

The V and J genes are TRBV11-3 and TRBJ1-4, with D maybe TRBD1 (6 bases). CDR3 size: 15 residues. Trimming stripped 3 bases from V and 1 base from J, with 9 bases between. Germline V gene data show CDR1 as SGHNT and CDR2 as YENEEA. The CDR3 reads CASSFGQRTNEKLFF. In nucleotides, the CDR3 is TGTGCCAGCAGCTTCGGACAGCGAACTAATGAAAAACTGTTTTTT. Supplemented by reference TRBV11-3 and TRBJ1-4, the full variable domain reads EAGVVQSPRYKIIEKKQPVAFWCNPISGHNTLYWYLQNLGQGPELLIRYENEEAVDDSQLPKDRFSAERLKGVDSTLKIQPAELGDSAVYLCASSFGQRTNEKLFFGSGTQLSVL.

This chain joins TRBV5-4 and TRBJ2-1; 10 bases are shared with TRBD2. The CDR3 extends over 16 amino acids. The V segment lost 4 bases and the J segment 2 bases; nucleotides outside the gene matches: 6. Germline lookup yields CDR1 SGHNT and CDR2 YYREEE (reference sequence). The CDR3 DNA is TGTGCCAGCAGCCCCCCTAGCGGGAGACCCTACAATGAGCAGTTCTTC. Its translation is CASSPPSGRPYNEQFF.

The CDR3 DNA is TGTGCCTGGAGTGTTTTTTCAGGTCGGACCGGGGAGCTGTTTTTT. This sequence encodes CAWSVFSGRTGELFF. V and J are TRBV30 and TRBJ2-2; D gene unclear. This CDR3 spans 15 amino acids. CDR1 and CDR2 from the germline V gene are GTSNPN and SVGIG (reference sequence). V was shortened by 0 bases and J by 5 bases, with 13 bases between the two germline ends.

This chain's CDR3 is CASSRDNNEQYF. The CDR3, as DNA: TGTGCCAGCAGCAGGGACAATAACGAGCAGTACTTC. The chain carries TRBV7-2 and TRBJ2-7, with D tentatively TRBD1 (6 bases). The germline V gene encodes CDR1 SGHTA and CDR2 FQGNSA. The CDR3 runs 12 residues. The V and J ends lost 5 bases and 5 bases respectively, with 10 bases between them.

The chain has TRBV28 and TRBJ2-7; TRBD1 or TRBD2 may be the D gene (6 bases each). Trimming stripped 6 bases from V and 1 base from J, with 13 bases between. The germline V gene has CDR1 MDHEN and CDR2 SYDVKM. This CDR3 has 14 residues. The CDR3 coding sequence is TGTGCCAGCAGACCTATAGGGGGGTCCTACGAGCAGTACTTC. This encodes CASRPIGGSYEQYF.

The chain couples TRBV28 to TRBJ1-1; 7 bases map to TRBD1. Trimming cost V 6 bases and J 0 bases; bases outside gene matches: 7. The CDR3 is made up of 15 amino acids. Per germline, CDR1 MDHEN and CDR2 SYDVKM. The CDR3 DNA is TGTGCCAGCAGCCCCCCCGACAGGGTGAACACTGAAGCTTTCTTT. As protein: CASSPPDRVNTEAFF. Based on the CDR3 plus reference TRBV28 and TRBJ1-1, the full variable domain is DVKVTQSSRYLVKRTGEKVFLECVQDMDHENMFWYRQDPGLGLRLIYFSYDVKMKEKGDIPEGYSVSREKKERFSLILESASTNQTSMYLCASSPPDRVNTEAFFGQGTRLTVV.

The rearrangement uses TRBV19 and TRBJ1-5; D not certain. The CDR3 has 11 amino acids. Germline V CDR1 and CDR2: LNHDA, SQIVND (reference sequence). With 1 base removed from V and 11 bases from J, the gap between germline ends came to 6 bases. The CDR3 DNA follows: TGTGCCAGTAGTATAGGATTAGCCCAGCATTTT. It specifies CASSIGLAQHF.